This entry is about one T cell receptor beta chain. The antigen is undetermined. The source of the sample is a study of T-cell memory formation after mild COVID-19. Each CDR3 protein gets one entry after TCRdb re-called the 5' RACE reads with MiXCR. The data contain about 170,000 distinct CDR3 sequences, 13% of them singletons. General study findings and limits: A second wave expanding day 15 to 37 was CD4+-biased; contracting clones were balanced.

CDR1 SGHVS and CDR2 FQNEAQ come from the germline V gene. With 5 bases removed from V and 8 bases from J, the gap between germline ends came to 24 bases. CDR3 length: 17 amino acids. This chain joins TRBV7-8 and TRBJ1-4; possibly TRBD1 for D (5 bases). This clonotype originated in a man younger than 35 who had mild COVID-19 (a few samples of this study predate the infection). Cell type and time point are not known. Sequenced: PBMCs or a T cell subset sorted from them (not recorded which). The CDR3: CASSPTGGSLGREKLFF. The CDR3, as DNA: TGTGCCAGCAGCCCAACGGGGGGGTCCTTAGGTCGAGAAAAACTGTTTTTT.